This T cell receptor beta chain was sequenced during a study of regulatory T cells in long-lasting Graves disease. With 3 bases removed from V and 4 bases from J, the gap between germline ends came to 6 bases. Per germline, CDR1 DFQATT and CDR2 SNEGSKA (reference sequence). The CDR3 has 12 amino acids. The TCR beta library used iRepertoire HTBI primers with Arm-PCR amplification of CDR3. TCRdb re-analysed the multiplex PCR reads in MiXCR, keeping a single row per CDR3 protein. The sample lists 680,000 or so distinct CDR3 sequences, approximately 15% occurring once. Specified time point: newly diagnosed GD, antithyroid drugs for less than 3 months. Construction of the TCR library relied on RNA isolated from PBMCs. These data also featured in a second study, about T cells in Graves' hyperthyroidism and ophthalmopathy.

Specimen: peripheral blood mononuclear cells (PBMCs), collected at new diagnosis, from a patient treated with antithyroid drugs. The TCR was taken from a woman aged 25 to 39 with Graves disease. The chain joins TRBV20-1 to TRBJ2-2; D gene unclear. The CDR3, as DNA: TGCAGTGCTAGGGAACCCACCGGGGAGCTGTTTTTT. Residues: CSAREPTGELFF.